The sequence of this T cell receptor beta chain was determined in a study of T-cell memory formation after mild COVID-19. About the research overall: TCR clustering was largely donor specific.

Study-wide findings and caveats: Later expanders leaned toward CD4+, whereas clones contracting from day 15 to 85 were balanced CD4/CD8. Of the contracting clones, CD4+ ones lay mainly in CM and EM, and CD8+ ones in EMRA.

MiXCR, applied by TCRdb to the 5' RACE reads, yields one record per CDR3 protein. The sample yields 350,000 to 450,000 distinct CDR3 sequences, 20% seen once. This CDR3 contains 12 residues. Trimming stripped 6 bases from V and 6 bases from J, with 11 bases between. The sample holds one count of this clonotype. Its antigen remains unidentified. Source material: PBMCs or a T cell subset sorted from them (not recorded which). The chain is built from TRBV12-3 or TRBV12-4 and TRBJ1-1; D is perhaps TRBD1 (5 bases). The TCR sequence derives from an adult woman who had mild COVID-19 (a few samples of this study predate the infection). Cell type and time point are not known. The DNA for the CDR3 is TGTGCCAGCAGCCGGGGGGATCCTGAAGCTTTCTTT. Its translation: CASSRGDPEAFF.